One TCR beta chain is described in this entry. This table comes from immunoSEQ multiplex PCR, and its TCRdb copy is limited to in-frame clones, with some not included. The sample has about 2.3 million clones, roughly 90% seen once; the top ten hold 0.37%. A CD45RA-negative memory subset and a CD45RA+ naive subset were separated from the CD4+ cells. These data come from a study of shared clonotypes between healthy human individuals. On the study more broadly: A few men and a couple of women, aged 18 to 49, were donors. A donor's plate count was three for CD4 naive and three for CD4 memory; CD8 naive had two and CD8 memory one.

This CDR3 has 15 residues. Trimming shortened V by 5 bases and J by 8 bases, and 21 bases separated the two germline ends. The germline CDR1 and CDR2 sequences are MDHEN and SYDVKM. Input material: naive CD4+ T cells from PBMCs. Subset denoted: CD45RA+ positively selected. The TCR sequence derives from a man aged 18 to 30 in good health. Some clones in this sample may be carry-over from other donors' samples. The rearrangement links TRBV28 to TRBJ1-2, with D tentatively TRBD1 (6 bases). CDR3 DNA: TGTGCCAGCAGTCTAACTAAGACAGGCGGCAAGGGCTACACCTTC. It yields the protein CASSLTKTGGKGYTF.